The 21 T cell receptor beta chains given below trace back to one sample, sequenced in a study of T cells in Graves' hyperthyroidism and ophthalmopathy (dated by TCRdb to the late 2010s). Libraries were made using multiplex PCR. This sample was sequenced with an Illumina HiSeq 2000. The TCR beta CDR3 regions were amplified from the RNA transcripts. The first round of RT-PCR for the TCR CDR3 was performed with the HTBI primer set and the Qiagen OneStep RT-PCR kit. TCRdb took the public reads, trimmed them with fastp at Q25, ran MiXCR for clone calling and kept in-frame beta chains. Identical CDR3 proteins give one entry, which carries the most common genes and DNA. The sample table shows 500,000 to 650,000 distinct CDR3 sequences, and about 14% are seen once. The ten largest make up around 13% of the sample. Sequenced: blood. The receptors come from a woman aged 50 to 65 with Graves' ophthalmopathy.

This clonotype was detected many times. V and J are TRBV7-9 and TRBJ2-1; TRBD2 matches at 8 bases. CDR3 length: 15 amino acids. V was pared by 4 bases and J by 8 bases, with 10 bases of the junction left unmatched. Germline V gene data show CDR1 as SEHNR and CDR2 as FQNEAQ (reference sequence). CDR3 amino acids: CASSSTSVIMYEQFF. The CDR3 coding sequence is TGTGCCAGCAGCTCGACTAGCGTTATTATGTATGAGCAGTTCTTC.

This clonotype was counted a few times. The chain carries TRBV19 and TRBJ1-1; D not certain. The CDR3 length is 14 residues. Trimming removed 3 bases from V and 5 bases from J, with 13 bases in between. Germline V CDR1 and CDR2: LNHDA, SQIVND (reference sequence). The CDR3 reads CASSILGMGTEAFF. CDR3 DNA: TGTGCCAGTAGTATTCTGGGGATGGGGACTGAAGCTTTCTTT.

This clonotype occurred many times. J is TRBJ1-2 and V is TRBV18, with unresolved D. CDR3 length equals 14 residues. Germline V gene sequence: CDR1 KGHSH, CDR2 LQKENI. The ends were cut back, 2 bases at V and 2 bases at J, with 9 bases in the middle. DNA of the CDR3: TGTGCCAGCTCACCAGTTCGGCAGAACTATGGCTACACCTTC. Protein product: CASSPVRQNYGYTF. Combining the CDR3 with reference TRBV18 and TRBJ1-2 gives the whole variable domain NAGVMQNPRHLVRRRGQEARLRCSPMKGHSHVYWYRQLPEEGLKFMVYLQKENIIDESGMPKERFSAEFPKEGPSILRIQQVVRGDSAAYFCASSPVRQNYGYTFGSGTRLTVV.

At least ten counts were recorded for this clonotype. The genes are TRBV27 and TRBJ2-1; 9 nucleotides line up with TRBD1. The trim removed 2 bases at V and 7 bases at J, leaving 6 bases unmatched. Germline CDR1 MNHEY, CDR2 SMNVEV (reference sequence). The CDR3 extends over 15 amino acids. The CDR3 loop is CASSLPGQGSNEQFF. The CDR3 DNA follows: TGTGCCAGCAGTTTACCGGGACAGGGTTCAAATGAGCAGTTCTTC.

CDR3 in DNA: TGTGCCAGCTCAGAGCCTTCAGGCGGCATGAACACTGAAGCTTTCTTT. Encoded protein: CASSEPSGGMNTEAFF. The V gene is TRBV28, the J gene TRBJ1-1, with no clear D. Trimming removed 8 bases from V and 0 bases from J, with 19 bases in between. CDR1 and CDR2 from the germline V gene are MDHEN and SYDVKM. The CDR3 length is 16 residues.

This clonotype has ten or more counts. V is TRBV29-1 and J is TRBJ2-1; D is undetermined. CDR3 length equals 13 residues. The germline V gene has CDR1 SQVTM and CDR2 ANQGSEA. The V end lost 1 base, the J end lost 8 bases, and 12 bases lay between the germline ends. The CDR3 bases are TGCAGCGTTGAAGCCCCAGGCTTCCATGAGCAGTTCTTC. Protein sequence: CSVEAPGFHEQFF.

CDR3 sequence reads: CATSRARSFYEQYF. CDR3 nucleotides: TGTGCCACCAGCAGAGCTAGAAGTTTCTACGAGCAGTACTTC. V usage is TRBV15 and J usage is TRBJ2-7, with no clear D. V was clipped by 1 base and J by 3 bases, with 10 bases between them. Germline V gene data show CDR1 as LNHNV and CDR2 as YYDKDF (reference sequence). There are 14 residues in the CDR3.

The sample holds many counts of this clonotype. J is TRBJ2-1 and V is TRBV12-3 or TRBV12-4; 9 nucleotides match TRBD2. The CDR3 is 18 residues long. Losses at the gene ends were 1 base for V and 5 bases for J; bases not matched to a gene: 12. The CDR3 DNA reads TGTGCCAGCAGTTTAGAACCTCTAGCGGGAAAATCGGACAATGAGCAGTTCTTC. The encoded protein is CASSLEPLAGKSDNEQFF.

At least ten counts were recorded for this clonotype. The chain links TRBV6-5 to TRBJ2-7; D might be TRBD1 (5 bases). The CDR3 runs 14 residues. Germline assignment: CDR1 MNHEY and CDR2 SVGAGI. V was clipped by 2 bases and J by 0 bases, with 8 bases between them. The CDR3 DNA sequence: TGTGCCAGCAGTTACGTACAGGACTCCTACGAGCAGTACTTC. Amino acids: CASSYVQDSYEQYF.

At least ten counts were recorded for this clonotype. This chain joins TRBV12-3 or TRBV12-4 and TRBJ1-2; D uncertain. Trimming took off 3 bases at V and 8 bases at J, with 13 bases between the two ends. The CDR3 length is 13 residues. In DNA, the CDR3 is TGTGCCAGCAGTTTCAAGTGGCCGTGGGGCTACACCTTC. Translation: CASSFKWPWGYTF.

This clonotype was seen many times. This chain connects TRBV30 to TRBJ2-3; maybe TRBD2 (6 bases). The V end lost 0 bases, the J end lost 7 bases, and 23 bases lay between the germline ends. The germline CDR1 and CDR2 sequences are GTSNPN and SVGIG (reference sequence). The CDR3 consists of 17 residues. CDR3 sequence (DNA): TGTGCCTGGAGTGTTCCCCGGGGACTCGGGGCGAAAAATACGCAGTATTTT. The encoded protein is CAWSVPRGLGAKNTQYF.

Ten or more counts support this clonotype. V gene TRBV2 combines with J gene TRBJ2-1; D gene uncertain. Trimming removed 2 bases at V and 3 bases at J, with 5 bases between. CDR1 is SNHLY and CDR2 is FYNNEI in the germline V gene. This CDR3 contains 13 residues. CDR3 in amino acids: CASSELFYNEQFF. CDR3 DNA sequence: TGTGCCAGCAGTGAACTGTTCTACAATGAGCAGTTCTTC.

This clonotype was found many times. This rearrangement joins TRBV12-3 or TRBV12-4 to TRBJ2-1; 13 bases fit TRBD2. V dropped 4 bases and J dropped 7; count of bases not matched to a gene: 7. This CDR3 has 16 amino acids. The CDR3 spells CASSSRTSGRWNEQFF. The DNA for the CDR3 is TGTGCCAGCAGTTCCAGGACTAGCGGGAGATGGAATGAGCAGTTCTTC.

Ten or more counts support this clonotype. This chain links TRBV2 with TRBJ2-4; tentative D call: TRBD2 (7 bases). Deletions cut 7 bases from V and 1 base from J, with 23 bases between. Germline CDR1 SNHLY, CDR2 FYNNEI. This CDR3 spans 18 amino acids. CDR3 bases: TGTGCCAGCAATTGGGGGCAGGGAGGGGGGAGGGCCAAAAACATTCAGTACTTC. It yields the protein CASNWGQGGGRAKNIQYF.

This clonotype has at least ten counts. The chain has TRBV6-1 and TRBJ2-7; possibly TRBD1 or TRBD2 for D (5 bases each). Germline-derived CDR1 and CDR2 are MNHNS and SASEGT. This CDR3 region has 14 residues. Trimming stripped 5 bases from V and 1 base from J, with 12 bases between. The DNA for the CDR3 is TGTGCCAGCAGTAGAGGGACGGCATCCTACGAGCAGTACTTC. It translates to CASSRGTASYEQYF.

The V call is TRBV5-8, the J call TRBJ2-2; 8 bases line up with TRBD1. The CDR3 runs to 15 residues. The V and J ends lost 4 bases and 1 base, in that order; junction bases with no gene match: 3. Per the germline V gene, CDR1 is SGHTS and CDR2 is YDEGEE. In DNA, the CDR3 is TGTGCCAGCAGCACGGGACAGGAGAACACCGGGGAGCTGTTTTTT. Amino acids: CASSTGQENTGELFF.

The table lists this clonotype with many counts. The chain recombines TRBV3-1 with TRBJ2-2; maybe TRBD2 (5 bases). CDR1 is LGHDT, CDR2 YNNKEL, per germline (reference sequence). Trimming shortened V by 7 bases and J by 1 base, and 13 bases separated the two germline ends. There are 15 residues in the CDR3. The CDR3 spells CASTPPSGNTGELFF. The CDR3 region has the DNA TGTGCCAGCACCCCCCCCAGCGGGAACACCGGGGAGCTGTTTTTT. Variable domain in full (rest from reference TRBV3-1 and TRBJ2-2): DTAVSQTPKYLVTQMGNDKSIKCEQNLGHDTMYWYKQDSKKFLKIMFSYNNKELIINETVPNRFSPKSPDKAHLNLHINSLELGDSAVYFCASTPPSGNTGELFFGEGSRLTVL.

In this sample, this clonotype turned up many times. The rearrangement links TRBV7-8 to TRBJ2-2; TRBD2 agrees at 9 bases. The germline V gene has CDR1 SGHVS and CDR2 FQNEAQ. V was pared by 2 bases and J by 7 bases, with 8 bases of the junction left unmatched. This CDR3 is built from 16 residues. The CDR3 here is CASSLRSGRLNGELFF. CDR3 sequence (DNA): TGTGCCAGCAGCTTACGAAGCGGGAGGCTGAACGGGGAGCTGTTTTTT.

The table lists this clonotype with many counts. J is TRBJ2-3 and V is TRBV5-5, with D perhaps TRBD2 (6 bases). Germline values: CDR1 SGHKS, CDR2 YYEKEE (reference sequence). V gave up 2 bases and J gave up 3 bases, with 10 bases separating them. The CDR3 length is 14 residues. The CDR3 nucleotides read TGTGCCAGCAGCTTCTATAGCGGAACAGATACGCAGTATTTT. The encoded protein is CASSFYSGTDTQYF.

This clonotype was picked up many times. This chain's CDR3 is CASSFGRNTGELFF. Here the CDR3 DNA reads TGTGCCAGCAGTTTTGGCAGGAACACCGGGGAGCTGTTTTTT. The J gene is TRBJ2-2, the V gene TRBV28; no definite D call. V lost 3 bases, J lost 1 base, and 6 bases lay in between. CDR3 size: 14 residues. Germline V gene data show CDR1 as MDHEN and CDR2 as SYDVKM. The full variable domain, its missing parts supplied by reference TRBV28 and TRBJ2-2, is DVKVTQSSRYLVKRTGEKVFLECVQDMDHENMFWYRQDPGLGLRLIYFSYDVKMKEKGDIPEGYSVSREKKERFSLILESASTNQTSMYLCASSFGRNTGELFFGEGSRLTVL.

The chain combines TRBV29-1 with TRBJ1-2; D is unclear. The germline V and J ends were trimmed by 2 bases and 1 base, with 17 bases remaining between them. Germline V gene sequence: CDR1 SQVTM, CDR2 ANQGSEA. This CDR3 comprises 16 residues. The CDR3 region is CSVEKGGRRNNYGYTF. The DNA of the CDR3 is TGCAGCGTTGAAAAAGGCGGTCGGAGGAATAACTATGGCTACACCTTC.